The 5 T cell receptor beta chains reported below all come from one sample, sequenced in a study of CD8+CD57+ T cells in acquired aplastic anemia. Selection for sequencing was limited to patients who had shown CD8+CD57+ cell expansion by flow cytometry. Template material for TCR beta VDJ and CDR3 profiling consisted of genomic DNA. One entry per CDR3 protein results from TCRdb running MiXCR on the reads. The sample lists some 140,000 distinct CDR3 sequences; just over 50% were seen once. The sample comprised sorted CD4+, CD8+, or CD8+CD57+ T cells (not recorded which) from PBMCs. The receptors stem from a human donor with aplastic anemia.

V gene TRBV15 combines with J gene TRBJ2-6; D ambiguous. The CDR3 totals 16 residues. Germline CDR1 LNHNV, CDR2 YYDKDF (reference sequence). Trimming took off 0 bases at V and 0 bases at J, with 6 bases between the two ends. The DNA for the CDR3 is TGTGCCACCAGCAGAGAAGAAAGCTCTGGGGCCAACGTCCTGACTTTC. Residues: CATSREESSGANVLTF. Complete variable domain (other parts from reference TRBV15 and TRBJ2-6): DAMVIQNPRYQVTQFGKPVTLSCSQTLNHNVMYWYQQKSSQAPKLLFHYYDKDFNNEADTPDNFQSRRPNTSFCFLDIRSPGLGDTAMYLCATSREESSGANVLTFGAGSRLTVL.

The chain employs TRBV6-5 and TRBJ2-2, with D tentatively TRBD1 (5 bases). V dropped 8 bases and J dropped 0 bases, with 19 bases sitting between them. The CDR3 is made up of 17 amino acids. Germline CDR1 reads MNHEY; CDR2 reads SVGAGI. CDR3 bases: TGTGCCAGCGGTCCTCAACAGGTTTACTCGAACACCGGGGAGCTGTTTTTT. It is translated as CASGPQQVYSNTGELFF.

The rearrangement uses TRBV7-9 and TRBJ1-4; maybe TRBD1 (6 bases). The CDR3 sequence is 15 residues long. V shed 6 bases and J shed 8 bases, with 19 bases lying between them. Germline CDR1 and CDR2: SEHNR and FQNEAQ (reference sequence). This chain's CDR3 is CASSPQDSVGEKLFF. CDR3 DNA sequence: TGTGCCAGCAGTCCCCAGGACAGCGTCGGAGAAAAACTGTTTTTT.

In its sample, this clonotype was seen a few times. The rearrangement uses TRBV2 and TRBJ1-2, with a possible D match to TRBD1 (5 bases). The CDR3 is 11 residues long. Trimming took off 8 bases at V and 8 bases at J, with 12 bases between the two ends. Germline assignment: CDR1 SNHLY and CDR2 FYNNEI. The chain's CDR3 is CASRAKGGYTF. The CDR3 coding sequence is TGTGCCAGCCGTGCGAAGGGGGGCTACACCTTC.

The chain's CDR3 is CATSDRGVPQHF. The CDR3 coding sequence is TGTGCCACCAGTGACAGGGGGGTGCCCCAGCATTTT. V and J are TRBV24-1 and TRBJ1-5; TRBD1 agrees at 7 bases. Germline loops: CDR1 KGHDR, CDR2 SFDVKD. CDR3 length equals 12 residues. Trimming removed 4 bases from V and 9 bases from J; junction bases left unmatched: 2.